Below, one T cell receptor beta chain is given with its context. Its antigen is still unknown. The record originates from a study of vaccination and CD4 T cells after COVID-19. Study-level information: Stimuli were overlapping spike peptide pools of SARS-CoV-2 and three common cold coronaviruses (HCoV-NL63, HCoV-OC43, HCoV-229E).

An Oncomine TCR Beta short-read assay was used to sequence the DNA from cultured CD4+ T cells. Extraction of genomic DNA was performed on cultured CD4+ T cells. From the PCR reads, TCRdb called clonotypes with MiXCR, one entry per CDR3 protein. Of over 7,500 distinct CDR3 sequences listed, over 35% are singletons. There are 17 residues in the CDR3. The ends were cut back, 3 bases at V and 0 bases at J, with 18 bases in the middle. CDR1 DFQATT and CDR2 SNEGSKA come from the germline V gene (reference sequence). Treatment specified: roughly 10-day PBMC culture with coronavirus spike peptide pools or control peptides (ViraFEST assay). Harvesting of the unexposed donor's CD4+ T cells predated the COVID-19 pandemic (2011-2018). About 1.9 million PBMCs went into each well for culture with 10 IU/ml IL-2 and 7.5 to 10 ug/ml peptide pools. A negative selection step was used to isolate CD4+ T cells once culture had run for 10 to 11 days. Unexposed donors' CD4+ T cells were tested against SARS-CoV-2 S/N and four cold-coronavirus spikes when cell numbers allowed.

The sample comprised CD4+ T cells from blood, cultured in vitro. V and J are TRBV20-1 and TRBJ1-5, with D tentatively TRBD1 (5 bases). The sequence was collected from a human donor in good health. The CDR3 sequence: CSASLGTNPYSNQPQHF. In DNA form, the CDR3 reads TGCAGTGCTAGTCTCGGGACGAATCCCTATAGCAATCAGCCCCAGCATTTT.